This T cell receptor beta chain is drawn from a study of T cell responses to AZD1222 COVID-19 vaccine. With respect to this clone: Its specificity is not known.

Study-level points and caveats: Clonal diversity was possibly underestimated, and the donors were mostly white British, with more females. The number of AZD1222 recipients seropositive at baseline was only six. Nearly half of spike-specific TCRs reportedly go after variant regions that carry no mutations.

The repertoire was sequenced with immunoSEQ multiplex PCR; TCRdb's copy has only in-frame clones and lacks some. Found here are 150,000 or so clones, around 90% of them singletons; the top ten hold 2.5% to 3.5%. The source is an adult in good health. The sequenced sample was peripheral blood, obtained on day 0 of AZD1222 vaccination.

The CDR3 sequence is CASSPRRLGLAGGDTDTQYF. The CDR3 DNA sequence: TGTGCCAGCAGCCCCCGGCGGTTGGGACTAGCGGGGGGGGACACAGATACGCAGTATTTT. This chain connects TRBV7-3 to TRBJ2-3; 16 bases are shared with TRBD2. The CDR3 is 20 amino acids. The J segment lost 2 bases and the V segment lost 5 bases, leaving 13 bases of the junction unmatched. The germline gives CDR1 SGHTA, CDR2 FQGTGA. The full variable domain, completed using reference TRBV7-3 and TRBJ2-3, is GAGVSQTPSNKVTEKGKYVELRCDPISGHTALYWYRQSLGQGPEFLIYFQGTGAADDSGLPNDRFFAVRPEGSVSTLKIQRTERGDSAVYLCASSPRRLGLAGGDTDTQYFGPGTRLTVL.